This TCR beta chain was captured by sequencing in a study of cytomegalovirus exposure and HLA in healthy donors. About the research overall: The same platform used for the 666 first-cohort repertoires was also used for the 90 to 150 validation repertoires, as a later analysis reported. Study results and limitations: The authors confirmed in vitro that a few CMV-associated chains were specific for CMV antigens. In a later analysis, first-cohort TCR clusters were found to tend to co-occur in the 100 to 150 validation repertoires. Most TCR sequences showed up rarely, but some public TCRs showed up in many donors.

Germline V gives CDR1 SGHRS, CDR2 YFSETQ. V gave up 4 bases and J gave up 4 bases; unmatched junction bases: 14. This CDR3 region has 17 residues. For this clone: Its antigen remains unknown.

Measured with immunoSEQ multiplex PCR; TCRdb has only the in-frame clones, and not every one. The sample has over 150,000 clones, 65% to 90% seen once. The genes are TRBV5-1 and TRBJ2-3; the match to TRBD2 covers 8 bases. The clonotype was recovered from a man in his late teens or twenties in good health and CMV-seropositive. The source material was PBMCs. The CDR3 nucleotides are TGCGCCAGCAGCCCCGGAAGGGCGGGAGGTGGGGCAGATACGCAGTATTTT. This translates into CASSPGRAGGGADTQYF.